This T cell receptor (beta chain) stems from a study of cytomegalovirus exposure and HLA in healthy donors. This CDR3 has 13 amino acids. Trimming took 5 bases from V and 3 from J; bases not matched to a gene: 3. Germline V gene sequence: CDR1 LGHNA, CDR2 YSLEER. Both 60 Vbeta primers and 13 Jbeta primers went into the PCR. Profiling relied on immunoSEQ multiplex PCR, and the TCRdb table lists in-frame clones only, not all of them. The sample carries some 220,000 clones, about 89% recorded once. Overall study results and limits: For cytomegalovirus status, the classifier reportedly gave diagnoses with high specificity and sensitivity. Upon later analysis, HLA-associated TCR beta chains proved more clonally expanded than other, equally common chains. The HLA-A and HLA-B alleles of most subjects were reportedly predicted accurately from TCR beta sequences.

With regard to this clone: Its antigen is unidentified.

This clonotype was obtained from a woman younger than 30 in good health and CMV-seronegative. The chain joins TRBV4-3 to TRBJ2-7; 8 bases fit TRBD1. Material for sequencing was PBMCs. Here the CDR3 reads CASSNGQGYEQYF. The CDR3 DNA reads as TGCGCCAGCAGCAATGGACAGGGCTACGAGCAGTACTTC.